This section outlines one T cell receptor (beta chain) sequence together with its context. Its antigen has not been determined. No quality values exist for individual bases; no much larger clone is one base distant. The CDR3 spans 15 residues, from the cysteine through the phenylalanine. Of the read, only the CDR3 DNA is kept; its 45 bases are in frame from base 1. This sample is drawn from a study of T-cell memory formation after mild COVID-19 listed by TCRdb under 2021. As for the study more broadly: Most TCR sequence clusters were specific to one of the two donors. Two young, previously healthy adult volunteers made up the cohort, one male and one female. T-cell clones expanding and contracting after mild COVID-19 in a couple of donors were tracked by longitudinal TCRalpha and TCRbeta repertoire sequencing. Results the study describes overall, beyond this receptor: Some responding clones were detected in pre-infection memory, which suggested that pre-existing cross-reactive memory T cells had joined the SARS-CoV-2 response. Balanced CD4/CD8 phenotypes were observed for clones contracting from day 15 to 85, whereas a bias towards CD4+ was observed for a second wave of clones expanding from day 15 to 37. The second-wave clones that peaked on day 37 were not confirmed to be SARS-CoV-2 specific. The study covered only two mild cases, and larger cohorts including severe cases with pre-infection samples were considered necessary. Contracting CD4+ clones were found mainly in CM and EM memory subsets, while CD8+ clones were enriched in EMRA.

Ficoll-Paque density gradient centrifugation was used to isolate PBMCs. Sequencing was carried out with an Illumina NovaSeq 6000. Using 5'RACE with constant-segment primers, TCRalpha and TCRbeta cDNA libraries were constructed, with sample barcodes and unique molecular identifiers added in the process. RNA was extracted from every sample with Trizol reagent. Libraries were amplified in two PCR steps, with a second sample barcode and Illumina TruSeq adapters added in the second step. The libraries were sequenced on an Illumina NovaSeq using 2 x 150 bp paired-end reads. On the authors' methods: Demultiplexing of reads and collapsing into UMI-guided consensus sequences were performed with migec v1.2.7. With mixcr v2.1.11, UMI consensuses were aligned to TRA and TRB V and J templates and assembled into clonotypes. A clonotype was counted as expanded or contracted only if both edgeR and NoisET called the change significant, with noise models trained on biological replicates. edgeR calls used a false discovery rate-adjusted p below 0.01 and a log2 fold-change threshold of 1. As an exploratory analysis of dynamics, max-normalized trajectories of the 1000 most abundant clonotypes were examined with PCA combined with hierarchical clustering. The CD4 or CD8 phenotype of responding clones was assigned using the separately sequenced CD4+ and CD8+ repertoires. TCRdb itself trimmed the public reads at Q25 with fastp, ran MiXCR and retained productive beta chains. Rows with a matching CDR3 protein are joined into one entry that keeps the most common DNA and genes. TCRdb, not the original authors, processed these V and J calls. The sample has hundreds of thousands of distinct CDR3 sequences on record, 15% to 20% of them singletons. Clones ranked in the top ten supply 20% to 25% of the sample.

The TCR originated in a man between 18 and 35 years old who had mild COVID-19 (a few samples of this study predate the infection). The sample titles of this study are shuffled in the database, so cell type and time point are left out; the donor was told from shared clones. The chain employs TRBV1 and TRBJ1-3; the D call of TRBD1 is as the table states it, not checked on the DNA. TRBV1 is shown as a pseudogene. The specimen sequenced was PBMCs or a T cell subset sorted from them (not recorded which). For the CDR3, the sequence is CTSSHTGTDGNTIYF. The nucleotides are TGCACCAGCAGCCACACCGGGACAGACGGAAACACCATATATTTT.